The clone carrying this T cell receptor beta chain was seen a few times. Its matching antigen is unknown. This sample is part of a study of T-cell memory formation after mild COVID-19. Looking at the study overall: There were largely donor-specific TCR clusters. Study-wide results and limits: Detection of some responders pre-infection suggested pre-existing cross-reactive memory T cells participated.

V trimming: 3 bases; J trimming: 5 bases; junction bases outside the gene matches: 10. There are 15 residues in the CDR3. Germline V lookup: CDR1 DFQATT, CDR2 SNEGSKA (reference sequence). Employing constant-segment primers, 5'RACE generated TCR alpha and TCR beta cDNA libraries bearing sample barcodes and UMIs. TCRdb reanalysed the 5' RACE reads using MiXCR and keeps one entry per CDR3 protein. This table has around 310,000 distinct CDR3 sequences, approximately 16% appearing once. The chain uses TRBV20-1 and TRBJ2-7, with 10 bases matching TRBD2. Material for sequencing was PBMCs or a T cell subset sorted from them (not recorded which). The TCR comes from a man aged 18 to 30 who had mild COVID-19 (a few samples of this study predate the infection). Cell type and time point are not known. The DNA of the CDR3 is TGCAGTGCTAGTCCACCTTGGACTAGCGGAGACGAGCAGTACTTC. It is translated as CSASPPWTSGDEQYF.